The 13 T cell receptor beta chains given below trace back to one sample, sequenced in a study of shared clonotypes between healthy human individuals (dated by TCRdb to 2020 to 2021). The library was prepared using the immunoSEQ multiplex PCR assay. TCRdb stores this immuneACCESS table with in-frame sequences only. Part of the clones is absent; in the studies checked, under half of the shortfall reflects unresolved V genes, and no reason is known for the rest. The sample has about 530,000 clones on record, almost 80% of them singletons. The ten largest account for approximately 12% of the sample. The specimen was PBMCs. These receptors came from a woman aged 40 to 50 in good health. Some clones in this sample may be carry-over from other donors' samples.

About this clone: Sequence at one end of the junction differs from germline and may be a read error. Other nucleotide sequences from this sample produce the same CDR3. The chain employs TRBV7-7 and TRBJ1-1, with D unclear. The CDR3 has 13 residues. Looked up from germline, CDR1 is SSHAT and CDR2 is FNYEAQ (reference sequence). In DNA, the CDR3 is TGTGCTAGCAGCCCCGGGCCAAACACTGAAGCTTTCTTT. Translating gives CASSPGPNTEAFF.

This clone was seen once. The chain joins TRBV4-1 to TRBJ2-1; TRBD1 matches at 9 bases. The CDR3 has 16 residues. V dropped 4 bases and J dropped 7; count of bases not matched to a gene: 11. Per the germline V gene, CDR1 is MGHRA and CDR2 is YSYEKL. The CDR3 reads CASSLPTGQGDNEQFF. The CDR3 bases are TGCGCCAGCAGCCTCCCAACGGGACAGGGTGATAATGAGCAGTTCTTC.

V is TRBV7-2 and J is TRBJ2-3, with 7 bases aligning to TRBD2. There are 15 residues in the CDR3. V trimming: 3 bases; J trimming: 0 bases; junction bases outside the gene matches: 3. In germline, CDR1 is SGHTA, CDR2 FQGNSA. The CDR3: CASSLTSSSTDTQYF. The CDR3 coding sequence is TGTGCCAGCAGCTTGACTAGCTCCAGCACAGATACGCAGTATTTT.

This clone appeared a few times. This CDR3 reads CASSFVGAGTEAFF. CDR3 nucleotides: TGTGCCAGCAGCTTCGTGGGCGCGGGCACTGAAGCTTTCTTT. The chain links TRBV7-9 to TRBJ1-1; D remains unclear. The germline V gene has CDR1 SEHNR and CDR2 FQNEAQ (reference sequence). The CDR3 is made up of 14 amino acids. Trimming cost V 3 bases and J 4 bases, with 12 bases left between them. The full variable domain, with the rest looked up from reference TRBV7-9 and TRBJ1-1, is DTGVSQNPRHKITKRGQNVTFRCDPISEHNRLYWYRQTLGQGPEFLTYFQNEAQLEKSRLLSDRFSAERPKGSFSTLEIQRTEQGDSAMYLCASSFVGAGTEAFFGQGTRLTVV.

CDR3 loop: CASSAGTSAFNEQFF. In DNA form, the CDR3 reads TGTGCCAGCAGTGCGGGGACTAGCGCCTTCAATGAGCAGTTCTTC. The chain combines TRBV2 with TRBJ2-1; 10 positions agree with TRBD2. CDR1 is SNHLY, CDR2 FYNNEI, per germline. The CDR3 is 15 amino acids. The trim removed 4 bases at V and 6 bases at J, leaving 6 bases unmatched.

The rearrangement links TRBV7-6 to TRBJ2-7, with TRBD1 identical over 7 bases. Germline lookup yields CDR1 SGHVS and CDR2 FNYEAQ. CDR3 length: 18 amino acids. J gave up 1 base and V 6 bases, and 18 bases lay outside the gene matches. The CDR3 DNA reads as TGTGCCAGCAGAACTAGAGGGTCCCTGGGACAGCTTTCCTACGAGCAGTACTTC. Protein: CASRTRGSLGQLSYEQYF.

This clone was counted between two and nine times. The chain links TRBV28 to TRBJ1-1; D is uncertain. The germline V gene has CDR1 MDHEN and CDR2 SYDVKM. V was clipped by 1 base and J by 5 bases, with 5 bases between them. The CDR3 covers 12 residues. The CDR3 loop reads CASSLSGTEAFF. CDR3 in DNA: TGTGCCAGCAGTTTATCGGGTACTGAAGCTTTCTTT.

The V call is TRBV10-1, the J call TRBJ1-1, with 7 bases fitting TRBD1. Trimming at V came to 8 bases and at J to 2 bases, leaving 5 bases not matched to a gene. Germline lookup yields CDR1 WNHNN and CDR2 SYGVQD (reference sequence). This CDR3 is built from 13 residues. Here the CDR3 reads CASSDRVNTEAFF. As DNA, the CDR3 is TGCGCCAGCTCAGACAGGGTTAACACTGAAGCTTTCTTT.

This clone was seen more than once but under ten times. The V and J genes are TRBV2 and TRBJ2-7; maybe TRBD2 (5 bases). The germline CDR1 and CDR2 sequences are SNHLY and FYNNEI. The CDR3 length is 11 residues. V dropped 8 bases and J dropped 6 bases, with 11 bases sitting between them. Here the CDR3 DNA reads TGTGCCAGCCTGGGAGCTGGCGAGCAGTACTTC. Amino acids: CASLGAGEQYF.

V is TRBV14 and J is TRBJ2-7, with 8 bases that match TRBD2. Germline values: CDR1 SGHDN, CDR2 FVKESK. V lost 1 base to trimming and J lost 2 bases; unmatched junction nucleotides: 7. This CDR3 has 16 residues. The CDR3, as DNA: TGTGCCAGCAGCCAAGGAGCGGGGGCCTTTACCTACGAGCAGTACTTC. Translated, it gives CASSQGAGAFTYEQYF.

V usage is TRBV5-1 and J usage is TRBJ2-7; D unresolved. The germline V gene has CDR1 SGHRS and CDR2 YFSETQ. The CDR3 runs to 15 residues. Trimming cost V 0 bases and J 2 bases, with 12 bases left between them. The CDR3 protein is CASSLGSLGTYEQYF. CDR3 nucleotide sequence: TGCGCCAGCAGCTTGGGTTCCCTGGGGACCTACGAGCAGTACTTC.

V is TRBV19 and J is TRBJ2-3; possible D gene TRBD2, 6 bases. The V and J ends lost 1 base and 1 base respectively, with 12 bases between them. Germline V lookup: CDR1 LNHDA, CDR2 SQIVND (reference sequence). This CDR3 contains 16 residues. CDR3 region: CASSIGGRRGTDTQYF. In DNA, the CDR3 is TGTGCCAGTAGTATAGGTGGTAGGAGGGGCACAGATACGCAGTATTTT.

This clone was seen once. CDR3 DNA sequence: TGTGCCAGCAGCCAAGAGGGACTAGCGGGAGCGTCTCCCTACGAGCAGTACTTC. It encodes CASSQEGLAGASPYEQYF. The J gene is TRBJ2-7, the V gene TRBV4-2, with 14 bases aligning to TRBD2. After removal of 0 bases from V and 2 bases from J, the junction contained 6 bases not matched to a gene. Germline V gives CDR1 LGHNA, CDR2 YNFKEQ. The CDR3 runs 18 residues.